These 27 T cell receptor beta chains were sequenced from one sample in a study of blood T cell repertoires in COVID-19. The repertoire was sequenced with immunoSEQ multiplex PCR; TCRdb's copy has only in-frame clones and lacks some. This sample has about 260,000 clones, with approximately 90% found just once. The sequenced material came from PBMCs or T cells enriched from blood (not recorded which). Receptor source: a man aged 45 to 65 who had been exposed to COVID-19.

The gene calls are TRBV5-1 and TRBJ2-3; 12 positions match TRBD2. CDR3 length: 18 residues. V lost 0 bases, J lost 3 bases, and 8 bases stayed unmatched. Germline values: CDR1 SGHRS, CDR2 YFSETQ. For the CDR3, the DNA is TGCGCCAGCAGCTTGGACCCCCTACTAGCGGGAGGTACAGATACGCAGTATTTT. This sequence encodes CASSLDPLLAGGTDTQYF.

The gene calls are TRBV7-9 and TRBJ1-4; possible D gene TRBD1, 5 bases. Per the germline V gene, CDR1 is SEHNR and CDR2 is FQNEAQ (reference sequence). The CDR3 is made up of 15 amino acids. V lost 1 base to trimming and J lost 6 bases, with 12 bases between them. CDR3 sequence: CASSLGAGYDEKLFF. As DNA, the CDR3 is TGTGCCAGCAGCTTAGGGGCAGGGTACGATGAAAAACTGTTTTTT.

V and J are TRBV5-8 and TRBJ2-2; 10 bases agree with TRBD2. Germline CDR1 is SGHTS and CDR2 is YDEGEE. The CDR3 is made up of 17 amino acids. J gave up 4 bases and V 0 bases, and 6 bases lay outside the gene matches. The chain's CDR3 is CASSLGSLAGVTGELFF. The CDR3 nucleotides read TGTGCCAGCAGCTTGGGGTCCCTAGCGGGAGTCACCGGGGAGCTGTTTTTT.

In DNA, the CDR3 is TGTGCCAGCAGCCACCATGGACAGGGCACAGATACGCAGTATTTT. Translated: CASSHHGQGTDTQYF. This chain joins TRBV7-8 and TRBJ2-3, with 7 bases that match TRBD1. Germline V gene lookup returns CDR1 SGHVS and CDR2 FQNEAQ. This CDR3 region has 15 residues. With V trimmed by 5 bases and J by 1 base, 6 bases remained unmatched.

The chain recombines TRBV6-5 with TRBJ1-6, with D uncertain. Germline lookup yields CDR1 MNHEY and CDR2 SVGAGI. With 5 bases removed from V and 6 bases from J, the gap between germline ends came to 14 bases. The CDR3 runs 15 residues. CDR3 in amino acids: CASSPTRSFNSPLHF. CDR3 DNA: TGTGCCAGCAGTCCTACAAGGAGCTTTAATTCACCCCTCCACTTT.

The chain has TRBV12-3 or TRBV12-4 and TRBJ1-1; D unclear. The length of the CDR3 is 12 residues. The V gene lost 3 bases and the J gene lost 7 bases, with 9 bases spanning the gap. The CDR3 region has the DNA TGTGCCAGCAGTTTGGAGCGCGGTGAAGCTTTCTTT. As protein: CASSLERGEAFF.

The chain uses TRBV7-8 and TRBJ2-3, with D possibly TRBD1 on 5 matching bases. The CDR3 runs 15 residues. CDR1 is SGHVS and CDR2 is FQNEAQ in the germline V gene. Trimming shortened V by 5 bases and J by 8 bases, and 20 bases separated the two germline ends. CDR3: CASSRQFRSPTTQYF. The CDR3 DNA is TGTGCCAGCAGCCGACAGTTTCGTTCTCCCACTACGCAGTATTTT. The full variable domain, with the rest looked up from reference TRBV7-8 and TRBJ2-3, is GAGVSQSPRYKVAKRGQDVALRCDPISGHVSLFWYQQALGQGPEFLTYFQNEAQLDKSGLPSDRFFAERPEGSVSTLKIQRTQQEDSAVYLCASSRQFRSPTTQYFGPGTRLTVL.

This clone was recorded only once. The V gene is TRBV5-1, the J gene TRBJ2-6; no definite D call. This CDR3 has 15 amino acids. Trimming removed 0 bases from V and 2 bases from J, with 6 bases in between. CDR1 and CDR2 from the germline V gene are SGHRS and YFSETQ. The CDR3 DNA reads TGCGCCAGCAGCTTGGGGCAAACTGGGGCCAACGTCCTGACTTTC. Encoded protein: CASSLGQTGANVLTF.

A single count supports this clone. The genes are TRBV6-2 or TRBV6-3 and TRBJ1-1; D possibly corresponds to TRBD1 (6 bases). The CDR3 contains 15 residues. The V gene lost 4 bases and the J gene lost 2 bases, with 14 bases spanning the gap. Germline lookup yields CDR1 MNHEY and CDR2 SVGEGT. The CDR3 DNA sequence: TGTGCCAGCAGTTCGTCCGACAGGTACAACACTGAAGCTTTCTTT. Translation gives CASSSSDRYNTEAFF.

The V and J genes are TRBV18 and TRBJ1-2; D ambiguous. The CDR3 covers 13 residues. Per germline, CDR1 KGHSH and CDR2 LQKENI. V lost 3 bases and J 6 bases, leaving 11 bases between the germline ends. For the CDR3, the DNA is TGTGCCAGCTCACCTTGGGTGAGGGATGGCTACACCTTC. It codes for CASSPWVRDGYTF.

The rearrangement uses TRBV5-4 and TRBJ1-3, with no clear D. Trimming removed 5 bases from V and 8 bases from J, with 17 bases in between. Germline V gene lookup returns CDR1 SGHNT and CDR2 YYREEE (reference sequence). CDR3 length: 14 residues. Here the CDR3 reads CASSFGLNRDTIYF. CDR3 nucleotides: TGTGCCAGCAGTTTTGGTCTAAATCGGGACACCATATATTTT.

The rearrangement links TRBV5-1 to TRBJ2-3; TRBD1 is a possible D gene (6 bases). Germline V gene data show CDR1 as SGHRS and CDR2 as YFSETQ. The CDR3 totals 16 residues. Trimming took off 6 bases at V and 3 bases at J, with 20 bases between the two ends. The CDR3 nucleotides read TGCGCCAGCACACCAGGGACAACCACCGGGACAGATACGCAGTATTTT. Its protein is CASTPGTTTGTDTQYF.

The chain joins TRBV7-2 to TRBJ2-7; D is possibly TRBD1 (5 bases). CDR1 and CDR2 from the germline V gene are SGHTA and FQGNSA. The CDR3 is made up of 15 amino acids. V gave up 2 bases and J gave up 6 bases, with 17 bases separating them. CDR3 protein: CASSLFGAAALEQYF. CDR3 bases: TGTGCCAGCAGCTTATTTGGGGCCGCAGCTCTCGAGCAGTACTTC.

CDR3 sequence: CASISGTLNTGELFF. CDR3 DNA sequence: TGTGCCAGCATCTCCGGGACATTGAACACCGGGGAGCTGTTTTTT. The J gene is TRBJ2-2, the V gene TRBV6-5; TRBD1 might be the D (6 bases). From germline, CDR1 is MNHEY and CDR2 SVGAGI. V lost 7 bases to trimming and J lost 1 base, with 13 bases between them. This CDR3 has 15 amino acids.

The gene calls are TRBV18 and TRBJ2-3, with TRBD1 as a possible D gene (6 bases). V lost 5 bases and J lost 5, with 17 bases in between. The CDR3 contains 15 residues. Germline V gene sequence: CDR1 KGHSH, CDR2 LQKENI. The CDR3 here is CASSSGHSEIDTQYF. The DNA of the CDR3 is TGTGCCAGCTCATCGGGACACTCAGAGATAGATACGCAGTATTTT. The full variable domain, rest sourced from reference TRBV18 and TRBJ2-3, is NAGVMQNPRHLVRRRGQEARLRCSPMKGHSHVYWYRQLPEEGLKFMVYLQKENIIDESGMPKERFSAEFPKEGPSILRIQQVVRGDSAAYFCASSSGHSEIDTQYFGPGTRLTVL.

CDR3 nucleotide sequence: TGTGCCAGCTCACCCCGGGGGCCGGGACAGGGGCCCTCGCAAGCCAAAAACATTCAGTACTTC. It translates to CASSPRGPGQGPSQAKNIQYF. The chain employs TRBV18 and TRBJ2-4; 10 nucleotides line up with TRBD1. This CDR3 has 21 amino acids. Germline CDR1 KGHSH, CDR2 LQKENI. The V segment lost 3 bases and the J segment 0 bases; nucleotides outside the gene matches: 17.

This chain joins TRBV7-9 and TRBJ2-3; D might be TRBD2 (6 bases). Germline-derived CDR1 and CDR2 are SEHNR and FQNEAQ (reference sequence). CDR3 length: 14 residues. V lost 11 bases to trimming and J lost 2 bases, with 17 bases between them. The CDR3 sequence: CAGGKGINTDTQYF. CDR3 coding DNA: TGTGCCGGAGGGAAGGGAATTAACACAGATACGCAGTATTTT. Complete variable domain (other parts from reference TRBV7-9 and TRBJ2-3): DTGVSQNPRHKITKRGQNVTFRCDPISEHNRLYWYRQTLGQGPEFLTYFQNEAQLEKSRLLSDRFSAERPKGSFSTLEIQRTEQGDSAMYLCAGGKGINTDTQYFGPGTRLTVL.

The rearrangement joins TRBV3-1 (or the pseudogene TRBV3-2) to TRBJ1-6, with D possibly matching TRBD1 (5 bases). Trimming took off 1 base at V and 4 bases at J, with 8 bases between the two ends. Germline values: CDR1 LGHDT, CDR2 YNNKEL (reference sequence). CDR3 length: 15 amino acids. The CDR3, as DNA: TGTGCCAGCAGCCAAGTTGCAGGGTATAATTCACCCCTCCACTTT. It codes for CASSQVAGYNSPLHF.

The V gene is TRBV19, the J gene TRBJ2-1; 11 bases match TRBD1. The CDR3 length is 16 residues. V shed 1 base, J shed 7 bases, and the junction held 6 bases outside the gene matches. The germline gives CDR1 LNHDA, CDR2 SQIVND (reference sequence). The CDR3 DNA follows: TGTGCCAGTAGTATAGGGCGGGACAGGGGGTCAAATGAGCAGTTCTTC. This codes for CASSIGRDRGSNEQFF.

The chain is built from TRBV7-9 and TRBJ1-5; 7 positions agree with TRBD1. The germline V gene encodes CDR1 SEHNR and CDR2 FQNEAQ (reference sequence). Unmatched junction bases numbered 13, after V lost 2 bases and J lost 3 bases. The CDR3 spans 18 residues. CDR3 sequence reads: CASSLFTFRTGHNQPQHF. CDR3 DNA sequence: TGTGCCAGCAGCTTATTTACTTTTAGGACAGGACACAATCAGCCCCAGCATTTT.

The J gene is TRBJ1-6, the V gene TRBV6-5; D unresolved. Germline V gives CDR1 MNHEY, CDR2 SVGAGI. V was trimmed by 0 bases and J by 6 bases, leaving 9 bases between them. This CDR3 spans 15 amino acids. The CDR3 is CASSYSHPFNSPLHF. The CDR3 DNA reads TGTGCCAGCAGTTACTCACATCCGTTTAATTCACCCCTCCACTTT.

V usage is TRBV30 and J usage is TRBJ2-5; 9 nucleotides align to TRBD1. From germline, CDR1 is GTSNPN and CDR2 SVGIG (reference sequence). The CDR3 contains 13 residues. V was clipped by 3 bases and J by 2 bases; unmatched bases: 1. CDR3 amino acids: CAWRGQGQETQYF. The CDR3 region has the DNA TGTGCCTGGAGAGGACAGGGGCAAGAGACCCAGTACTTC.

This clone was seen a single time. V gene TRBV20-1 combines with J gene TRBJ1-1; D gene ambiguous. Looked up from germline, CDR1 is DFQATT and CDR2 is SNEGSKA (reference sequence). Trimming left V 6 bases short and J 4 bases short, with 27 bases between. The CDR3 has 17 residues. The CDR3 reads CSASRLDPNRVGTEAFF. DNA for the CDR3: TGCAGTGCAAGTAGACTCGACCCTAACCGGGTGGGCACTGAAGCTTTCTTT.

The V and J genes are TRBV5-1 and TRBJ2-1; 8 bases map to TRBD2. This CDR3 contains 15 residues. With 2 bases clipped from V and 5 bases from J, the junction kept 6 bases outside the gene matches. CDR1 SGHRS and CDR2 YFSETQ come from the germline V gene. CDR3 in DNA: TGCGCCAGCAGCTTATGGCGGGAGGCAGACAATGAGCAGTTCTTC. This sequence encodes CASSLWREADNEQFF.

The rearrangement links TRBV5-6 to TRBJ1-2; TRBD1 might be the D (6 bases). Trimming removed 1 base from V and 4 bases from J, with 8 bases in between. Germline V gene sequence: CDR1 SGHDT, CDR2 YYEEEE. The length of the CDR3 is 13 residues. CDR3: CASSLQGFYGYTF. The CDR3 nucleotides are TGTGCCAGCAGCTTGCAGGGGTTCTATGGCTACACCTTC.

This clone was picked up one time. The rearrangement joins TRBV15 to TRBJ1-3; no firm D call. CDR3 length: 17 amino acids. Germline loops: CDR1 LNHNV, CDR2 YYDKDF (reference sequence). V was trimmed by 4 bases and J by 0 bases, leaving 16 bases between them. The CDR3, as DNA: TGTGCCACCAGCACGATGTGGACGGGGAGCTCTGGAAACACCATATATTTT. Translated, it gives CATSTMWTGSSGNTIYF.

This clone was detected only once. The CDR3 loop reads CASSLLTGPINYGYTF. The CDR3 DNA reads TGCGCCAGCAGCCTGTTGACAGGGCCGATTAACTATGGCTACACCTTC. The V and J genes are TRBV5-1 and TRBJ1-2; the match to TRBD1 covers 7 bases. After removal of 4 bases from V and 1 base from J, the junction contained 10 bases not matched to a gene. The CDR3 extends over 16 amino acids. Per germline, CDR1 SGHRS and CDR2 YFSETQ.